A selection of T cell receptor beta chains follows, all from one sample in a study of technical replicates of blood from several donors. Sequencing used immunoSEQ multiplex PCR; TCRdb keeps in-frame clones, though not all of them. The sample records roughly 97,000 clones, around 96% being singletons. Sequenced sample: T cells isolated from PBMCs. Receptors originate from a human donor in good health. Each CDR3 is given with its conserved first and last residue. A D gene is named only where the DNA matches it firmly. The size field is filled for only some rows; it gives once, few, many or a size class.

d_call: .; clone_size: .; j_call: TRBJ2-7; v_call: TRBV13; cdr3_aa: CASSGNRTTYEQYF; cdr3_nt: TGTGCCAGCAGCGGTAACAGGACTACCTACGAGCAGTACTTC
d_call: TRBD1; clone_size: .; j_call: TRBJ1-2; v_call: TRBV27; cdr3_aa: CASSQFGQGAVYGYTF; cdr3_nt: TGTGCCAGCAGTCAATTCGGACAGGGGGCAGTCTATGGCTACACCTTC
d_call: .; clone_size: .; j_call: TRBJ2-7; v_call: TRBV12-2; cdr3_aa: CASRLPRGRSYEQYF; cdr3_nt: TGTGCAAGTCGCCTCCCCCGCGGGAGGTCCTACGAGCAGTACTTC
d_call: TRBD2; clone_size: .; j_call: TRBJ2-5; v_call: TRBV5-1; cdr3_aa: CASSSSASGRRETQYF; cdr3_nt: TGCGCCAGCAGCTCTAGCGCTAGCGGGAGGCGGGAGACCCAGTACTTC
d_call: .; clone_size: .; j_call: TRBJ2-7; v_call: TRBV2; cdr3_aa: CAQRTTNTYEQYF; cdr3_nt: TGTGCCCAGAGGACTACCAACACCTACGAGCAGTACTTC
d_call: .; clone_size: .; j_call: TRBJ1-1; v_call: TRBV6-6; cdr3_aa: CASSYAGSPNTEAFF; cdr3_nt: TGTGCCAGCAGTTACGCCGGGTCACCCAACACTGAAGCTTTCTTT
d_call: TRBD1; clone_size: .; j_call: TRBJ2-7; v_call: TRBV6-4; cdr3_aa: CASSEVWGQGNEQYF; cdr3_nt: TGTGCCAGCAGTGAAGTGTGGGGACAGGGGAACGAGCAGTACTTC
d_call: .; clone_size: .; j_call: TRBJ1-2; v_call: TRBV18; cdr3_aa: CASSPNAANYGYTF; cdr3_nt: TGTGCCAGCTCACCTAACGCGGCTAACTATGGCTACACCTTC
d_call: TRBD2; clone_size: once; j_call: TRBJ2-7; v_call: TRBV4-3; cdr3_aa: CASSTRLAAYEQYF; cdr3_nt: TGCGCCAGCAGCACTAGACTAGCGGCCTACGAGCAGTACTTC
d_call: .; clone_size: .; j_call: TRBJ1-5; v_call: TRBV7-8; cdr3_aa: CASSLKGENQPQHF; cdr3_nt: TGTGCCAGCAGCTTAAAAGGAGAAAATCAGCCCCAGCATTTT
d_call: .; clone_size: .; j_call: TRBJ2-2; v_call: TRBV10-3; cdr3_aa: CAISARDSRTGELFF; cdr3_nt: TGTGCCATCAGTGCACGGGACTCCCGAACCGGGGAGCTGTTTTTT
d_call: TRBD2; clone_size: .; j_call: TRBJ2-1; v_call: TRBV12-5; cdr3_aa: CASGLGLAGELEQFF; cdr3_nt: TGTGCTAGTGGTTTGGGACTAGCGGGAGAGCTAGAGCAGTTCTTC
d_call: .; clone_size: once; j_call: TRBJ1-5; v_call: TRBV4-1; cdr3_aa: CASSQVSTYSNQPQHF; cdr3_nt: TGCGCCAGCAGCCAAGTTTCTACTTATAGCAATCAGCCCCAGCATTTT
d_call: .; clone_size: once; j_call: TRBJ1-2; v_call: TRBV28; cdr3_aa: CASGSGSANYGYTF; cdr3_nt: TGTGCCAGCGGCAGTGGTTCAGCTAACTATGGCTACACCTTC
d_call: .; clone_size: .; j_call: TRBJ1-2; v_call: TRBV25-1; cdr3_aa: CASSVRRRGLEGYTF; cdr3_nt: TGTGCCAGCAGTGTTAGGAGGAGGGGATTGGAAGGCTACACCTTC
d_call: TRBD1; clone_size: .; j_call: TRBJ1-5; v_call: TRBV30; cdr3_aa: CAWSEGAPQSQPQHF; cdr3_nt: TGTGCCTGGAGCGAGGGGGCCCCCCAATCTCAGCCCCAGCATTTT
d_call: .; clone_size: .; j_call: TRBJ1-1; v_call: TRBV7-6; cdr3_aa: CASSLFGRGAEAFF; cdr3_nt: TGTGCCAGCAGCTTATTTGGGCGTGGCGCTGAAGCTTTCTTT
d_call: .; clone_size: .; j_call: TRBJ2-1; v_call: TRBV7-8; cdr3_aa: CASSEAIANEQFF; cdr3_nt: TGTGCCAGCAGCGAAGCAATAGCGAATGAGCAGTTCTTC
d_call: .; clone_size: .; j_call: TRBJ1-5; v_call: TRBV30; cdr3_aa: CAWSLGVQQPQHF; cdr3_nt: TGTGCCTGGAGTTTAGGGGTGCAACAGCCCCAGCATTTT
d_call: .; clone_size: .; j_call: TRBJ2-2; v_call: TRBV5-1; cdr3_aa: CASSGGTANTGELFF; cdr3_nt: TGCGCCAGCAGCGGCGGGACAGCGAACACCGGGGAGCTGTTTTTT
d_call: .; clone_size: .; j_call: TRBJ2-1; v_call: TRBV12-5; cdr3_aa: CASGLLNEQFF; cdr3_nt: TGTGCTAGTGGTCTCCTGAATGAGCAGTTCTTC
d_call: TRBD1; clone_size: .; j_call: TRBJ2-5; v_call: TRBV30; cdr3_aa: CAWSVRSGGETQYF; cdr3_nt: TGTGCCTGGAGTGTAAGGTCAGGGGGAGAGACCCAGTACTTC
d_call: TRBD2; clone_size: .; j_call: TRBJ2-3; v_call: TRBV7-8; cdr3_aa: CASSFQSSGRGTDTQYF; cdr3_nt: TGTGCCAGCAGCTTTCAGTCTAGCGGGAGAGGCACAGATACGCAGTATTTT
d_call: .; clone_size: .; j_call: TRBJ1-2; v_call: TRBV30; cdr3_aa: CACLILDGGNYGYTF; cdr3_nt: TGTGCCTGCTTAATTTTGGATGGGGGGAACTATGGCTACACCTTC
d_call: .; clone_size: once; j_call: TRBJ1-2; v_call: TRBV19; cdr3_aa: CASSMEGGVHGYTF; cdr3_nt: TGTGCCAGTAGTATGGAGGGAGGAGTTCATGGCTACACCTTC
d_call: .; clone_size: once; j_call: TRBJ1-2; v_call: TRBV30; cdr3_aa: CAWSVEIPSYGYTF; cdr3_nt: TGTGCCTGGAGTGTTGAGATCCCTAGTTATGGCTACACCTTC
d_call: .; clone_size: .; j_call: TRBJ1-3; v_call: TRBV9; cdr3_aa: CASSVAVSGNTIYF; cdr3_nt: TGTGCCAGCAGCGTAGCTGTCTCTGGAAACACCATATATTTT
d_call: .; clone_size: .; j_call: TRBJ1-2; v_call: TRBV15; cdr3_aa: CATSRDGQVRGYTF; cdr3_nt: TGTGCCACCAGCAGAGATGGTCAGGTTAGAGGCTACACCTTC
d_call: .; clone_size: .; j_call: TRBJ2-2; v_call: TRBV9; cdr3_aa: CASNEGRQTGELFF; cdr3_nt: TGTGCCAGCAACGAAGGCAGACAAACCGGGGAGCTGTTTTTT
d_call: TRBD2; clone_size: .; j_call: TRBJ2-1; v_call: TRBV7-9; cdr3_aa: CASSFFVGGADEQFF; cdr3_nt: TGTGCCAGCAGCTTTTTCGTGGGAGGGGCGGATGAGCAGTTCTTC
d_call: TRBD2; clone_size: .; j_call: TRBJ2-1; v_call: TRBV27; cdr3_aa: CASSLLPRIKSGAGDEQFF; cdr3_nt: TGTGCCAGCAGTTTATTGCCCCGTATAAAATCGGGAGCGGGAGATGAGCAGTTCTTC
d_call: TRBD2; clone_size: .; j_call: TRBJ2-7; v_call: TRBV5-6; cdr3_aa: CASSPSGRDPSYEQYF; cdr3_nt: TGTGCCAGCAGCCCAAGCGGGAGGGACCCCTCCTACGAGCAGTACTTC
d_call: TRBD2; clone_size: .; j_call: TRBJ2-1; v_call: TRBV9; cdr3_aa: CASSGAGGDNEQFF; cdr3_nt: TGTGCCAGCAGCGGGGCGGGAGGGGACAATGAGCAGTTCTTC
d_call: TRBD2; clone_size: .; j_call: TRBJ2-7; v_call: TRBV27; cdr3_aa: CASSLRGELTYEQYF; cdr3_nt: TGTGCCAGCAGTTTGCGGGGGGAATTAACCTACGAGCAGTACTTC
d_call: .; clone_size: once; j_call: TRBJ1-5; v_call: TRBV2; cdr3_aa: CASGELRGVSNQPQHF; cdr3_nt: TGTGCCAGCGGAGAATTACGGGGTGTAAGCAATCAGCCCCAGCATTTT
d_call: TRBD1; clone_size: .; j_call: TRBJ2-7; v_call: TRBV6-5; cdr3_aa: CASSPGGTDYYEQYF; cdr3_nt: TGTGCCAGCAGCCCTGGTGGGACAGATTACTACGAGCAGTACTTC
d_call: TRBD2; clone_size: .; j_call: TRBJ2-3; v_call: TRBV15; cdr3_aa: CATSRVWGGTDTQYF; cdr3_nt: TGTGCCACCAGCAGAGTGTGGGGAGGGACAGATACGCAGTATTTT
d_call: .; clone_size: .; j_call: TRBJ1-5; v_call: TRBV7-9; cdr3_aa: CASSLTTGLLNQPQHF; cdr3_nt: TGTGCCAGCAGCTTAACCACAGGGCTCCTCAATCAGCCCCAGCATTTT
d_call: TRBD2; clone_size: .; j_call: TRBJ2-1; v_call: TRBV7-6; cdr3_aa: CASSLRLAGEGNEQFF; cdr3_nt: TGTGCCAGCAGCTTAAGATTAGCGGGAGAGGGCAATGAGCAGTTCTTC
d_call: .; clone_size: .; j_call: TRBJ2-1; v_call: TRBV9; cdr3_aa: CASSVGGGGAKFF; cdr3_nt: TGTGCCAGCAGCGTAGGCGGTGGGGGGGCGAAGTTCTTC
d_call: .; clone_size: once; j_call: TRBJ1-2; v_call: TRBV28; cdr3_aa: CASTGEEYGYTF; cdr3_nt: TGTGCCAGCACAGGGGAAGAATATGGCTACACCTTC
d_call: .; clone_size: .; j_call: TRBJ2-7; v_call: TRBV7-9; cdr3_aa: CASSSKTAYEQYF; cdr3_nt: TGTGCCAGCAGCTCAAAGACAGCTTACGAGCAGTACTTC
d_call: .; clone_size: .; j_call: TRBJ2-5; v_call: TRBV10-3; cdr3_aa: CAISDPGQETQYF; cdr3_nt: TGTGCCATCAGTGACCCGGGGCAAGAGACCCAGTACTTC
d_call: .; clone_size: .; j_call: TRBJ2-1; v_call: TRBV2; cdr3_aa: CASSGSGSNEQFF; cdr3_nt: TGTGCCAGCAGTGGTAGCGGAAGCAATGAGCAGTTCTTC
d_call: .; clone_size: once; j_call: TRBJ2-3; v_call: TRBV11-3; cdr3_aa: CASSSSTPDTQYF; cdr3_nt: TGTGCCAGCAGCTCATCGACACCAGATACGCAGTATTTT
d_call: TRBD1; clone_size: .; j_call: TRBJ1-2; v_call: TRBV25-1; cdr3_aa: CASSGQGRGGYTF; cdr3_nt: TGTGCCAGCAGTGGACAGGGGCGCGGGGGCTACACCTTC
d_call: TRBD1; clone_size: .; j_call: TRBJ1-1; v_call: TRBV6-5; cdr3_aa: CASSSPGGTEAFF; cdr3_nt: TGTGCCAGCAGTTCTCCAGGGGGCACTGAAGCTTTCTTT
d_call: TRBD1; clone_size: .; j_call: TRBJ1-3; v_call: TRBV2; cdr3_aa: CAGTGASSGNTIYF; cdr3_nt: TGTGCCGGTACAGGGGCGAGCTCTGGAAACACCATATATTTT
d_call: .; clone_size: .; j_call: TRBJ2-7; v_call: TRBV4-1; cdr3_aa: CASSQDRRGEGNPYEQYF; cdr3_nt: TGCGCCAGCAGCCAAGATCGCAGGGGAGAGGGTAATCCGTACGAGCAGTACTTC
d_call: .; clone_size: .; j_call: TRBJ2-1; v_call: TRBV4-1; cdr3_aa: CASSQLRGPRYNEQFF; cdr3_nt: TGCGCCAGCAGCCAGCTGCGAGGGCCCCGCTACAATGAGCAGTTCTTC
d_call: TRBD1; clone_size: .; j_call: TRBJ1-3; v_call: TRBV28; cdr3_aa: CASNPPGTGMDTIYF; cdr3_nt: TGTGCCAGCAACCCTCCTGGGACAGGGATGGACACCATATATTTT
d_call: .; clone_size: .; j_call: TRBJ2-1; v_call: TRBV25-1; cdr3_aa: CASSDSGSYNEQFF; cdr3_nt: TGTGCCAGCAGTGATTCAGGGTCCTACAATGAGCAGTTCTTC
d_call: .; clone_size: .; j_call: TRBJ1-1; v_call: TRBV28; cdr3_aa: CASSFISWGGTEAFF; cdr3_nt: TGTGCCAGCAGTTTCATTTCGTGGGGGGGCACTGAAGCTTTCTTT
d_call: TRBD1; clone_size: .; j_call: TRBJ1-5; v_call: TRBV2; cdr3_aa: CASTPQGVDQPQHF; cdr3_nt: TGTGCCAGCACACCTCAGGGGGTCGATCAGCCCCAGCATTTT
d_call: .; clone_size: .; j_call: TRBJ1-3; v_call: TRBV9; cdr3_aa: CASSVYPTPLGSGNTIYF; cdr3_nt: TGTGCCAGCAGCGTATACCCCACGCCCCTAGGCTCTGGAAACACCATATATTTT
d_call: TRBD1; clone_size: .; j_call: TRBJ2-7; v_call: TRBV19; cdr3_aa: CASSKYQGALNEQYF; cdr3_nt: TGTGCCAGTAGCAAATATCAGGGGGCGCTGAACGAGCAGTACTTC
d_call: .; clone_size: .; j_call: TRBJ1-2; v_call: TRBV9; cdr3_aa: CASSVADFDGYTF; cdr3_nt: TGTGCCAGCAGCGTAGCCGACTTCGATGGCTACACCTTC